This TCR beta chain was found in a study of blood T cells in healthy people across ages. To note about this clonotype: No antigen is known for it.

General observations from the study: Naive and antigen-experienced cells were not separated, limiting conclusive comparison.

Germline CDR1 SGHVS, CDR2 FQNEAQ. The CDR3 loop spans 16 amino acids. Together with a sample-barcoded 5' primer, a J-beta primer mix was included in a second PCR lasting about 7 to 12 cycles. Every individual sample yielded 2.5 million or more paired-end reads (each containing CDR3). TCRdb fed the 5' RACE reads into MiXCR, producing one record per CDR3 protein. The sample shows about 1.6 million distinct CDR3 sequences, roughly 32% of them seen only once. This clonotype was sampled from a woman in her twenties or thirties in good health. The chain uses TRBV7-8 and TRBJ2-4; unclear D gene. Matching the DNA end better, TRBJ2-7 makes the J call doubtful. Sequenced input: blood. CDR3 in DNA: TGTGCCAGCAGCTTAGCTGAACGCCGTAATTCCTACGAGCAGTACTTC. Amino acids: CASSLAERRNSYEQYF.